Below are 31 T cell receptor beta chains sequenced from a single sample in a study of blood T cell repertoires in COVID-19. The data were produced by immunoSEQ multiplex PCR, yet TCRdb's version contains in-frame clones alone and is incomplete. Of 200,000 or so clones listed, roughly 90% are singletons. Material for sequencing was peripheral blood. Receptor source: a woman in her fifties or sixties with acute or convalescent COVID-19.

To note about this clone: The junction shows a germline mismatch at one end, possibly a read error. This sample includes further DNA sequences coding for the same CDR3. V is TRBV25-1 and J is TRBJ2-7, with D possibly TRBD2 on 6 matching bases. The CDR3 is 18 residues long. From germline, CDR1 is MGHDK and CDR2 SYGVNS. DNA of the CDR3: TGTGCCAGCAGTGACATCCGGGACTCCTTCTACAATACCTACGAGCAGTATTTC. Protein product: CASSDIRDSFYNTYEQYF.

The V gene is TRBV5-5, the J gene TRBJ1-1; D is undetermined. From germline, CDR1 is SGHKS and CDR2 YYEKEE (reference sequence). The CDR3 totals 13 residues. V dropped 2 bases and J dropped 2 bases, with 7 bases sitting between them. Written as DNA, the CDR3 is TGTGCCAGCAGCTTCGCAACTAACACTGAAGCTTTCTTT. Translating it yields CASSFATNTEAFF.

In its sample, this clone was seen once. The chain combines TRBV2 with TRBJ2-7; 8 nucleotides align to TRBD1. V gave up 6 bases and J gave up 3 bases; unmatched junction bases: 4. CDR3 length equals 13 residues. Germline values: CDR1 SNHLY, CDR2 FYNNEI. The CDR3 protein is CASRPGQGYEQYF. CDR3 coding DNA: TGTGCCAGCAGGCCTGGACAGGGCTACGAGCAGTACTTC.

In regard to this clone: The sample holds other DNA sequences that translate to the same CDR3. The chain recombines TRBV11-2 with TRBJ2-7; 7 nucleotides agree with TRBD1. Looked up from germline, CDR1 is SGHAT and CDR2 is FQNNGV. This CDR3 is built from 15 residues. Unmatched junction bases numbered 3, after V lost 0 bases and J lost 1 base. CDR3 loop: CASSLERGQSYEQYF. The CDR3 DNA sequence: TGTGCCAGCAGCTTAGAAAGGGGACAGTCCTACGAGCAGTACTTC.

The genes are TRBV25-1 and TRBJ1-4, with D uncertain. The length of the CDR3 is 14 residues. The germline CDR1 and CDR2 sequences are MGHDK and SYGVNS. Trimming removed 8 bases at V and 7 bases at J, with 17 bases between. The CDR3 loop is CASASFRQPEKLFF. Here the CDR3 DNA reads TGTGCCAGCGCCTCATTCAGGCAGCCTGAAAAACTGTTTTTT.

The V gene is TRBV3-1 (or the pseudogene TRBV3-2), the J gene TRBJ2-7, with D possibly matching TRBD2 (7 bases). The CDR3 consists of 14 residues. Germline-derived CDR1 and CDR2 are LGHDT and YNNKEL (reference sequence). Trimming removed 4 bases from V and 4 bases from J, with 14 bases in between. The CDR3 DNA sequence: TGTGCCAGCAGCCCGAGGGGGGGACAATACGAGCAGTACTTC. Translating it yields CASSPRGGQYEQYF.

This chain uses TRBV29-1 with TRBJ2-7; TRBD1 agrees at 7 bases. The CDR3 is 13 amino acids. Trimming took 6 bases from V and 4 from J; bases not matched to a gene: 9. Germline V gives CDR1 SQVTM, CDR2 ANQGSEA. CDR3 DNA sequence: TGCAGCGTCCCCTGGACAGGAAGATACGAGCAGTACTTC. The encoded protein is CSVPWTGRYEQYF.

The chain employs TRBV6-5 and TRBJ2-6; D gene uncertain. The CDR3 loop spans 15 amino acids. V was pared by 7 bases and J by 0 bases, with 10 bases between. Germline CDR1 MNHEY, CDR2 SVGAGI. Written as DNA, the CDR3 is TGTGCCAGCAATCCAGCGTTCTCTGGGGCCAACGTCCTGACTTTC. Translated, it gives CASNPAFSGANVLTF.

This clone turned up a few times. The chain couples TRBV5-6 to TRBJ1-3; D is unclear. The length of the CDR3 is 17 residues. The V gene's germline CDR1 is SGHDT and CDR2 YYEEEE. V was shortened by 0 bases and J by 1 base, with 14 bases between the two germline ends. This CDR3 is CASSLVPGLSSGNTIYF. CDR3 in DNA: TGTGCCAGCAGCTTGGTCCCGGGTCTGTCATCTGGAAACACCATATATTTT.

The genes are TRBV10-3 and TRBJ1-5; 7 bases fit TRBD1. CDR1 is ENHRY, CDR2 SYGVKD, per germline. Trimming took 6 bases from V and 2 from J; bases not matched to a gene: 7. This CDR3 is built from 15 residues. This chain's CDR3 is CAIRPAGGGNQPQHF. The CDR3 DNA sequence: TGTGCCATCAGACCAGCAGGGGGAGGCAATCAGCCCCAGCATTTT.

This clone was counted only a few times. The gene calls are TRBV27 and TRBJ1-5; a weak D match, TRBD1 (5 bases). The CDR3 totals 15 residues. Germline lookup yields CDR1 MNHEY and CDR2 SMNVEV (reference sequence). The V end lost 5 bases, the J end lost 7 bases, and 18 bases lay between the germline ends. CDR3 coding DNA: TGTGCCAGCAGTCATCAGCTTGTGGCAGGGCAGCCCCAGCATTTT. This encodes CASSHQLVAGQPQHF.

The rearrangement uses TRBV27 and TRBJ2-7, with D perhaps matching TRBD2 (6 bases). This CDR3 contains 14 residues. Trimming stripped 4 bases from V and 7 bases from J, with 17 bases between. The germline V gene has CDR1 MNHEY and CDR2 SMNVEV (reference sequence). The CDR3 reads CASSSGDPAGEQYF. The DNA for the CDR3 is TGTGCCAGCAGTTCTGGGGACCCCGCGGGAGAGCAGTACTTC.

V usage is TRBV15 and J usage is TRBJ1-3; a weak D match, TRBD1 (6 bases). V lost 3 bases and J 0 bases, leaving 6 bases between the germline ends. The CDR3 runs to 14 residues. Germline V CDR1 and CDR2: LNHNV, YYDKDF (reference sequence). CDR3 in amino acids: CATSRDSSGNTIYF. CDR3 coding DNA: TGTGCCACCAGCAGGGACAGCTCTGGAAACACCATATATTTT. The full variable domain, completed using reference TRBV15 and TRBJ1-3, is DAMVIQNPRYQVTQFGKPVTLSCSQTLNHNVMYWYQQKSSQAPKLLFHYYDKDFNNEADTPDNFQSRRPNTSFCFLDIRSPGLGDTAMYLCATSRDSSGNTIYFGEGSWLTVV.

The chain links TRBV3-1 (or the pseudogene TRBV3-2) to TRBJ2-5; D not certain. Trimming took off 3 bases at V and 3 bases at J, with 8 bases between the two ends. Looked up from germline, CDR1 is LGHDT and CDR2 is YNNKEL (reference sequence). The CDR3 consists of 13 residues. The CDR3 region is CASSQGLKETQYF. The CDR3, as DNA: TGTGCCAGCAGCCAGGGCTTAAAAGAGACCCAGTACTTC.

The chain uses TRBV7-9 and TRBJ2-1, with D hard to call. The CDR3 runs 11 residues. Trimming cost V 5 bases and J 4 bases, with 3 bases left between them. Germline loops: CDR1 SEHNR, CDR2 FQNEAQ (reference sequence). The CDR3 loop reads CASSAYNEQFF. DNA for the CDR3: TGTGCCAGCAGCGCGTACAATGAGCAGTTCTTC.

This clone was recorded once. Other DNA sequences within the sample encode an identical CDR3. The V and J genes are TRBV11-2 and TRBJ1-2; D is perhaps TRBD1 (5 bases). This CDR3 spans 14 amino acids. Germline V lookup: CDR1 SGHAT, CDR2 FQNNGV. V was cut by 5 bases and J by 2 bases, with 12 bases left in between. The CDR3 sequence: CASSLGQGNYGYTF. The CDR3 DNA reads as TGTGCCAGCAGCCTCGGGCAGGGAAACTATGGCTACACCTTC.

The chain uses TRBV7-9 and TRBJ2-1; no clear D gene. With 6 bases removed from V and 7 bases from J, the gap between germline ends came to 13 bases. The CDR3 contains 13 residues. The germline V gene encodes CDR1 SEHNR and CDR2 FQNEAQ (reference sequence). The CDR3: CASSAVVFNEQFF. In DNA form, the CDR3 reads TGTGCCAGCAGTGCGGTGGTTTTTAATGAGCAGTTCTTC. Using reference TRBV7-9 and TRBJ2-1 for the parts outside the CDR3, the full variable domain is DTGVSQNPRHKITKRGQNVTFRCDPISEHNRLYWYRQTLGQGPEFLTYFQNEAQLEKSRLLSDRFSAERPKGSFSTLEIQRTEQGDSAMYLCASSAVVFNEQFFGPGTRLTVL.

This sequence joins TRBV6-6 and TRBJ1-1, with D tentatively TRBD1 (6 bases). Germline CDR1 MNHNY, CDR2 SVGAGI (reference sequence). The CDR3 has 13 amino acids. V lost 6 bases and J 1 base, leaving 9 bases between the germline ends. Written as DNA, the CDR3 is TGTGCCAGCAGCCTGGACAGGAACACTGAAGCTTTCTTT. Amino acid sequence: CASSLDRNTEAFF.

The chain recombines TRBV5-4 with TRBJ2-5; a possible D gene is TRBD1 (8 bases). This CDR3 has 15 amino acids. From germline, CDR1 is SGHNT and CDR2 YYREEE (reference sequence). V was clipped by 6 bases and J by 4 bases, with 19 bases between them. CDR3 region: CASTPYRGGGETQYF. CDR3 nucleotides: TGTGCCAGCACACCTTACAGGGGGGGTGGAGAGACCCAGTACTTC.

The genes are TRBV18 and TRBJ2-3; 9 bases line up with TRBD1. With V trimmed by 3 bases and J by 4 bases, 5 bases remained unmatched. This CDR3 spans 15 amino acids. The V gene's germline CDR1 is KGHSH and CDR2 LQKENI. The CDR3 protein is CASSPGTGRADTQYF. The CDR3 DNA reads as TGTGCCAGCTCACCGGGGACAGGGAGGGCAGATACGCAGTATTTT.

For the CDR3, the DNA is TGTGCCAGTAGTCTCACCACCGGGACAGCCTATGGCTACACCTTC. Amino acid sequence: CASSLTTGTAYGYTF. V usage is TRBV19 and J usage is TRBJ1-2, with 7 nucleotides matching TRBD1. With V trimmed by 5 bases and J by 4 bases, 10 bases remained unmatched. This CDR3 has 15 residues. Germline CDR1 LNHDA, CDR2 SQIVND (reference sequence). Looking up the rest from reference TRBV19 and TRBJ1-2 gives the full variable domain: DGGITQSPKYLFRKEGQNVTLSCEQNLNHDAMYWYRQDPGQGLRLIYYSQIVNDFQKGDIAEGYSVSREKKESFPLTVTSAQKNPTAFYLCASSLTTGTAYGYTFGSGTRLTVV.

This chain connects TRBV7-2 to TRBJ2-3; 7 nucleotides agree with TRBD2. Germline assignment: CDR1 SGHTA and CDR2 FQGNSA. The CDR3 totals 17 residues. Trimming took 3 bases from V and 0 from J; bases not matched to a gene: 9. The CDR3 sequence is CASSFTHGRTSTDTQYF. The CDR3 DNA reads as TGTGCCAGCAGCTTTACGCACGGGAGGACCAGCACAGATACGCAGTATTTT.

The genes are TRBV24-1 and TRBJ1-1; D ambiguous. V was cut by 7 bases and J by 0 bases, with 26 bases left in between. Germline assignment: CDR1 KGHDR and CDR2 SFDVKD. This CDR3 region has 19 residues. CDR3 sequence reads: CATRPGPKSRFKMNTEAFF. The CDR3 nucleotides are TGTGCCACCAGACCCGGTCCAAAATCCCGTTTCAAAATGAACACTGAAGCTTTCTTT.

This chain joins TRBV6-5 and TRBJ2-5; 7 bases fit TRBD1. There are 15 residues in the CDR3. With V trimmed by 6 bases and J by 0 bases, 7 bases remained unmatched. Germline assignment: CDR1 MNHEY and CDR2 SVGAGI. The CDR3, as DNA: TGTGCCAGCAGCCGTAACAGGGGTAACCAAGAGACCCAGTACTTC. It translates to CASSRNRGNQETQYF.

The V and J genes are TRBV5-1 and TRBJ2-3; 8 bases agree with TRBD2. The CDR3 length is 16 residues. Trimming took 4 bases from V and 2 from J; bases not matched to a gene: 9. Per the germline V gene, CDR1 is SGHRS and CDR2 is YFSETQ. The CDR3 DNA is TGCGCCAGCAGCCCGTCGGCTAGCGGGCACACAGATACGCAGTATTTT. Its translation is CASSPSASGHTDTQYF.

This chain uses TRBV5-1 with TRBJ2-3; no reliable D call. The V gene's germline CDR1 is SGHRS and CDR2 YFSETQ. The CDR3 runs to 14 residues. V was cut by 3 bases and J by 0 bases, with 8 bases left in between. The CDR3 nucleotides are TGCGCCAGCAGCTGGCAATCTAGCACAGATACGCAGTATTTT. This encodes CASSWQSSTDTQYF.

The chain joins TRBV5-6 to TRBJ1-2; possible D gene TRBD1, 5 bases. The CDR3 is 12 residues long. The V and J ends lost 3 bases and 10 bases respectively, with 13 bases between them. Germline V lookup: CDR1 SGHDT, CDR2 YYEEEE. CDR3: CASSSRDFAYTF. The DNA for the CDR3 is TGTGCCAGCAGCTCCCGGGACTTTGCCTACACCTTC.

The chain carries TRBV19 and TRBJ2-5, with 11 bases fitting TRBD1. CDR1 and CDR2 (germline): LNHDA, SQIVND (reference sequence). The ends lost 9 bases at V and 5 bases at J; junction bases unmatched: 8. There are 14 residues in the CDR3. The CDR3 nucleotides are TGTGCCAGCGGACAGGGGGCGATATCGGAGACCCAGTACTTC. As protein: CASGQGAISETQYF.

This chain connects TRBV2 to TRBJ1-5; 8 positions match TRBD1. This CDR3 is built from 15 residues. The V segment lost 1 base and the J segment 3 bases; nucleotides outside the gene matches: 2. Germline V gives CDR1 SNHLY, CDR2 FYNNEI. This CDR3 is CASSEGGQVNQPQHF. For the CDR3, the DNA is TGTGCCAGCAGTGAAGGGGGACAGGTCAATCAGCCCCAGCATTTT. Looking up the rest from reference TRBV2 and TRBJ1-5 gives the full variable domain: EPEVTQTPSHQVTQMGQEVILRCVPISNHLYFYWYRQILGQKVEFLVSFYNNEISEKSEIFDDQFSVERPDGSNFTLKIRSTKLEDSAMYFCASSEGGQVNQPQHFGDGTRLSIL.

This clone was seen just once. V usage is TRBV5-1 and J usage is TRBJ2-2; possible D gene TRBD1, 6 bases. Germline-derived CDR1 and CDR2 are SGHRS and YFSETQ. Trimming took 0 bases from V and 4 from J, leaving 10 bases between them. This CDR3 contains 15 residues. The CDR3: CASSLETGGTGELFF. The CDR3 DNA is TGCGCCAGCAGCTTGGAGACAGGAGGCACCGGGGAGCTGTTTTTT.

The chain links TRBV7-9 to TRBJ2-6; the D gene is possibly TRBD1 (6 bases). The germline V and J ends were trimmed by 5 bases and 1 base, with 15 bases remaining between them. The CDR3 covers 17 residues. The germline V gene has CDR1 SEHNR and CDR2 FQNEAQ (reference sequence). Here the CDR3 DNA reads TGTGCCAGCAGCCGTACTACCAGGGGTTCTGGGGCCAACGTCCTGACTTTC. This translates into CASSRTTRGSGANVLTF. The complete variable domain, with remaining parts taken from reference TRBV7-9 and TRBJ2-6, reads DTGVSQNPRHKITKRGQNVTFRCDPISEHNRLYWYRQTLGQGPEFLTYFQNEAQLEKSRLLSDRFSAERPKGSFSTLEIQRTEQGDSAMYLCASSRTTRGSGANVLTFGAGSRLTVL.